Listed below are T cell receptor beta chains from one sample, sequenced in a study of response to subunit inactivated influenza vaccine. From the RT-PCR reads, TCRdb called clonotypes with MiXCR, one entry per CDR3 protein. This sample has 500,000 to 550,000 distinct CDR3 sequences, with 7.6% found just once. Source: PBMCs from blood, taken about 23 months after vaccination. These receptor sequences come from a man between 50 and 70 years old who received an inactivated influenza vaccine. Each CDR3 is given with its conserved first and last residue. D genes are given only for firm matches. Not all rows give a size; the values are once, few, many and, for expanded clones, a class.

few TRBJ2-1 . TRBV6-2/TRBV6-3 CASSTRGSYNEQFF TGTGCCAGCAGTACCCGGGGCTCCTACAATGAGCAGTTCTTC
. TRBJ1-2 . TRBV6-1 CASSRQDRSYGYTF TGTGCCAGCAGTCGCCAAGACAGGAGCTATGGCTACACCTTC
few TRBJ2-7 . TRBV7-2 CASSLPRETYEQYF TGTGCCAGCAGCCTACCCCGGGAAACCTACGAGCAGTACTTC
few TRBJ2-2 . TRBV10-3 CATGGLGNRELFF TGTGCCACAGGGGGGCTCGGAAACCGGGAGCTGTTTTTT
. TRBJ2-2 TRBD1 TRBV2 CAGSKTGAGLFF TGTGCCGGCAGCAAGACAGGGGCAGGTCTGTTTTTT
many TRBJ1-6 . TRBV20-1 CSARSGSTRSYNSPLHF TGCAGTGCTAGATCCGGATCGACCCGCTCCTATAATTCACCCCTCCACTTT
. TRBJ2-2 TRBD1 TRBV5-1 CASSLSGQGTTGELFF TGCGCCAGCAGCTTGTCGGGACAGGGGACCACCGGGGAGCTGTTTTTT
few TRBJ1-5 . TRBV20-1 CSVGSERDQPQHF TGCAGTGTAGGATCGGAAAGGGATCAGCCCCAGCATTTT
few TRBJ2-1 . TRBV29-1 CSVAGGRSYNEQFF TGCAGCGTTGCAGGAGGTCGCTCCTACAATGAGCAGTTCTTC
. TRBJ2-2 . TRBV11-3 CASSFGRQPPGELFF TGTGCCAGCAGCTTTGGTCGACAACCCCCCGGGGAGCTGTTTTTT
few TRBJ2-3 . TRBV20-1 CSARPTGWGGGFSDTQYF TGCAGTGCTAGACCGACGGGCTGGGGAGGGGGCTTCTCAGATACGCAGTATTTT
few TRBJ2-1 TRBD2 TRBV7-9 CASSFVGGPGNEQFF TGTGCCAGCAGCTTTGTGGGAGGGCCAGGCAATGAGCAGTTCTTC
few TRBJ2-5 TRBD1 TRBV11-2 CASSRGTGGFQETQYF TGTGCCAGCAGCCGAGGGACAGGGGGATTCCAAGAGACCCAGTACTTC
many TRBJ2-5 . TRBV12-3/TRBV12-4 CASSSFQGPQETQYF TGTGCCAGCAGTTCCTTTCAGGGCCCCCAAGAGACCCAGTACTTC
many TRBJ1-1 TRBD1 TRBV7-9 CASSLDGQGNTEAFF TGTGCCAGCAGCTTAGACGGACAGGGGAACACTGAAGCTTTCTTT
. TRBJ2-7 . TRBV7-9 CASSGLWGDEQYF TGTGCCAGCAGCGGTCTCTGGGGTGACGAGCAGTACTTC
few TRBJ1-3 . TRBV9 CASSGGTGGPIYF TGTGCCAGCAGCGGCGGGACGGGGGGCCCCATATATTTT
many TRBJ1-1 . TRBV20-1 CSASRTGNTEAFF TGCAGTGCTAGCCGTACAGGAAACACTGAAGCTTTCTTT
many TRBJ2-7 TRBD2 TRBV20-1 CSASPFQRGARVYEQYF TGCAGTGCTTCCCCTTTCCAGCGGGGGGCCAGGGTCTACGAGCAGTACTTC
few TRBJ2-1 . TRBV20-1 CSASPLARNEQFF TGCAGTGCTAGCCCTCTGGCTAGGAATGAGCAGTTCTTC
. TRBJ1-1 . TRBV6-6 CASSGYGEAFF TGTGCCAGCAGTGGCTACGGTGAAGCTTTCTTT
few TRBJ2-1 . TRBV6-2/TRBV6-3 CASRAGGGLPFF TGTGCCAGCAGAGCCGGCGGCGGCCTCCCGTTCTTC
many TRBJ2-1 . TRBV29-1 CSVAQHSAVGNEQFF TGCAGCGTTGCCCAGCACAGCGCGGTGGGCAATGAGCAGTTCTTC
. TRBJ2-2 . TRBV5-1 CASSQTGLSAGELFF TGCGCCAGCAGCCAAACAGGTCTGAGCGCCGGGGAGCTGTTTTTT
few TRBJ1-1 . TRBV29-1 CSAYREGTEAFF TGCAGCGCTTACAGGGAAGGCACTGAAGCTTTCTTT
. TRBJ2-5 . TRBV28 CASSAAGDGLWETQYF TGTGCCAGCAGTGCCGCCGGAGATGGGTTATGGGAGACCCAGTACTTC
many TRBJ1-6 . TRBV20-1 CSATTGTAGSPLHF TGCAGTGCTACAACCGGGACTGCTGGCTCACCCCTCCACTTT
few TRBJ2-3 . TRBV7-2 CASSLAPRDTQYF TGTGCCAGCAGCTTGGCCCCGAGAGATACGCAGTATTTT
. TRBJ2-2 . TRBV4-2 CASSQEASSGELFF TGTGCCAGCAGCCAAGAGGCGAGTTCCGGGGAGCTGTTTTTT
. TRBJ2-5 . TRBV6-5 CASSYVGERETQYF TGTGCCAGCAGTTACGTAGGGGAAAGGGAGACCCAGTACTTC
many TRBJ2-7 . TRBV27 CASSARVINEQYF TGTGCCAGCAGTGCCAGGGTTATCAACGAGCAGTACTTC
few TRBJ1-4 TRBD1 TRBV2 CASGSRTGREKLFF TGTGCCAGCGGATCCAGGACAGGGAGGGAAAAACTGTTTTTT
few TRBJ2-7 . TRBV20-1 CSARTTKGTYEQYF TGCAGTGCTAGAACTACCAAGGGAACATACGAGCAGTACTTC
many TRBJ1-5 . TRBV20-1 CSATGQGQPQHF TGCAGTGCTACCGGTCAGGGGCAGCCCCAGCATTTT
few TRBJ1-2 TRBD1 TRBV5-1 CASSPGQGWDPLGYTF TGCGCCAGCAGTCCCGGACAGGGGTGGGATCCGCTTGGCTACACCTTC
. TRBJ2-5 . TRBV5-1 CASSLSPGSGQETQYF TGCGCCAGCAGCTTGTCTCCAGGGAGCGGCCAAGAGACCCAGTACTTC